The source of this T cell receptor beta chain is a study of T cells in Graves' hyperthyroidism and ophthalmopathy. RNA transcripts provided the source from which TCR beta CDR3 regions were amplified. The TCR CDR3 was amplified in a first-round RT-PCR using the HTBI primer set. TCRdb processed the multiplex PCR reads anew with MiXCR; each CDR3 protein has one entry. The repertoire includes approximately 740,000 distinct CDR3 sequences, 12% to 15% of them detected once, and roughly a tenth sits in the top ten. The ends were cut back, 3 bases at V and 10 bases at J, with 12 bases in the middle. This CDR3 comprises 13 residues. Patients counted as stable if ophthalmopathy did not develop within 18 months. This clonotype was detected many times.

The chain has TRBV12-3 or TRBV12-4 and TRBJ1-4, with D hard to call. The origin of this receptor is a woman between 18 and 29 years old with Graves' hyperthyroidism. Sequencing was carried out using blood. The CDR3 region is CASSFNPGAKLFF. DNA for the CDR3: TGTGCCAGCAGTTTTAACCCGGGAGCAAAACTGTTTTTT.